This TCR beta chain was captured in a study of regulatory T cells in long-lasting Graves disease (dated by TCRdb to 2020 to 2023). For the study in its entirety: In the newly diagnosed Graves' disease group, patients had been taking antithyroid drugs for less than 3 months. This study used TCR sequencing and RNA sequencing of peripheral blood to compare persistent Graves' disease patients against newly diagnosed Graves' disease patients. The study was registered as a clinical trial and conducted in China. A total of approximately 35 samples underwent TCR sequencing: about 13 from persistent and around 20 from newly diagnosed Graves' disease patients. Points the paper makes about the study in general: Persistent Graves' disease patients showed lower TCR Shannon entropy and fewer highly expanded clones than newly diagnosed patients, suggesting clonal expansion. Patients with persistent disease shared more public clonotypes (about 2,500) than newly diagnosed patients did (roughly 970). TRBV28, TRBJ1-2 and TRBJ2-5 were preferentially used in persistent disease, while TRBV20-1 and TRBJ2-1 were favored in newly diagnosed disease. The authors noted that the small sample size was a limitation that may lower accuracy. Only the TCR beta chain was sequenced and analyzed. Only peripheral blood was studied, because thyroid tissue, the primary lesion, was inaccessible.

Library prep was done by multiplex PCR. Sequenced on an Illumina HiSeq 4000. TCR beta libraries were built with iRepertoire HTBI primers and Arm-PCR amplification of CDR3 regions. Before sequencing, the PCR products underwent gel purification. As for the authors' bioinformatics: Gene usage analysis of CDR3 amino acid clonotypes relied on the roughly 67 TRBV and 13 to 15 TRBJ segments identified across samples. COPE and FqMerger were used to merge filtered high-quality paired reads into contigs. BLAST was used to align contigs to the IMGT TRBV, TRBD and TRBJ reference genes, and CDR3 was defined following IMGT. Any clonotype with a frequency above 0.1% was classified as a highly expanded clone. Shannon entropy served as the measure of repertoire diversity, while the Gini coefficient captured V-J evenness. Public clonotypes were defined as clonotypes shared by more than one individual. Clones were called with MiXCR by TCRdb after fastp trimmed the public reads at Q25, and only in-frame beta chains were retained. Identical CDR3 protein sequences are pooled into one entry, listed with their most common genes and DNA. The V and J calls shown here were made by TCRdb, not taken from the authors' results. This sample gives roughly 380,000 distinct CDR3 sequences in total; around 15% of them show up just once. Clones ranked in the top ten supply 22% of the sample.

V loses 3 bases of germline sequence and J loses 2 bases, and the interval between the two ends is 13 bases. Counted from cysteine to phenylalanine, this CDR3 has 15 amino acids. Only the CDR3 DNA stays, 45 bases, in frame from base 1. The germline V gene gives CDR1 as MGHRA and CDR2 as YSYEKL. Many counts were recorded for this clonotype. The antigen it binds to is not known. No much larger clone is present one base from it, and per-base qualities are unavailable. What this sample's time point label stands for: newly diagnosed GD, antithyroid drugs for less than 3 months. For both TCR sequencing and RNA sequencing, RNA was extracted from PBMCs using TRIzol. The diagnosis of Graves' disease followed American Thyroid Association guidelines. Patients for the study were recruited at an endocrinology department in Xi'an, China. Each patient gave around 9 milliliters of peripheral blood, collected in an EDTA anticoagulant tube. Ficoll Paque Plus density gradient separation was used to isolate PBMCs, and no additional T cell sorting was done. An Agilent 2100 Bioanalyzer and agarose gel were used to assess RNA quality, and a NanoDrop 2000 was used to measure RNA concentration.

This receptor was taken from a female donor with Graves disease. Source: peripheral blood mononuclear cells (PBMCs), taken at new diagnosis, from a patient treated with antithyroid drugs. The V and J segments used are TRBV4-1 and TRBJ2-5; the D gene lacks a confident call. In nucleotide form, the sequence is TGCGCCAGCAGCCATCCAGCGAACCCTCAAGAGACCCAGTACTTC. Translated, it reads CASSHPANPQETQYF.